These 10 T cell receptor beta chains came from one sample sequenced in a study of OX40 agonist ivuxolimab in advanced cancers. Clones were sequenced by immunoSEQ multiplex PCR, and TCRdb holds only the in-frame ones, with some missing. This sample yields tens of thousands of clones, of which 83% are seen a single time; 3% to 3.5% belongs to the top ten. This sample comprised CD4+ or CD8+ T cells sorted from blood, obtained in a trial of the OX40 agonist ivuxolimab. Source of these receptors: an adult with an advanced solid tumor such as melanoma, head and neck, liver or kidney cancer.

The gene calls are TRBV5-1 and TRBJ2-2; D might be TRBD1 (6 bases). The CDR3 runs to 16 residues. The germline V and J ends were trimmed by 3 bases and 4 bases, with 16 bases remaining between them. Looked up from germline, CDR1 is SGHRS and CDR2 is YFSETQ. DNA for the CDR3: TGCGCCAGCAGCTATTCAGGGGCCGGAGGCACCGGGGAGCTGTTTTTT. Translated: CASSYSGAGGTGELFF.

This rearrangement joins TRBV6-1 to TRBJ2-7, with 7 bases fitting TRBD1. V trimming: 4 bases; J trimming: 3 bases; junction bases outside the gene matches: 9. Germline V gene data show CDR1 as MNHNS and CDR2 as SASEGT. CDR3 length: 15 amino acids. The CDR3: CASSVVSTGIYEQYF. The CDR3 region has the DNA TGTGCCAGCAGTGTAGTTTCGACAGGGATCTACGAGCAGTACTTC.

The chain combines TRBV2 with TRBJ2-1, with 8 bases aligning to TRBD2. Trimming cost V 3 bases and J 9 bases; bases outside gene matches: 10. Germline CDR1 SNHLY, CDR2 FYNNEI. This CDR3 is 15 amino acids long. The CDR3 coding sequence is TGTGCCAGCAGTGAGGAGAGCGGGAGAAGGGGTGAGCAGTTCTTC. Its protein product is CASSEESGRRGEQFF.

The CDR3 region is CASGGLPSPLHF. The CDR3 nucleotides read TGTGCCAGCGGGGGCCTCCCTTCACCCCTCCACTTT. The chain combines TRBV2 with TRBJ1-6; D is possibly TRBD1 (6 bases). The V gene lost 8 bases and the J gene lost 9 bases, with 11 bases spanning the gap. This CDR3 has 12 amino acids. Germline loops: CDR1 SNHLY, CDR2 FYNNEI.

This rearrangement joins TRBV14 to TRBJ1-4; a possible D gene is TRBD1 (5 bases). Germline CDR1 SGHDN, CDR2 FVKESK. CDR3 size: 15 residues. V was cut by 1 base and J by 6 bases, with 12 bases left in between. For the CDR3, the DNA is TGTGCCAGCAGCCAAGCAGGGACCCGCCATGAAAAACTGTTTTTT. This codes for CASSQAGTRHEKLFF.

The CDR3 loop is CASSVVQEGGEQYF. In DNA form, the CDR3 reads TGTGCCAGCAGTGTAGTGCAGGAGGGGGGCGAGCAGTACTTC. The rearrangement links TRBV6-5 to TRBJ2-7; either TRBD1 or TRBD2 may supply D (6 bases each). Trimming took 5 bases from V and 6 from J, leaving 17 bases between them. This CDR3 comprises 14 residues. Germline assignment: CDR1 MNHEY and CDR2 SVGAGI.

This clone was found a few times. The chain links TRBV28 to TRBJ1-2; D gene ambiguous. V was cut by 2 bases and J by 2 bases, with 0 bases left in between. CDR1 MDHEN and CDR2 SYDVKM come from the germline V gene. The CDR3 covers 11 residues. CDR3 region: CASSLNYGYTF. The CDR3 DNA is TGTGCCAGCAGTTTAAACTATGGCTACACCTTC.

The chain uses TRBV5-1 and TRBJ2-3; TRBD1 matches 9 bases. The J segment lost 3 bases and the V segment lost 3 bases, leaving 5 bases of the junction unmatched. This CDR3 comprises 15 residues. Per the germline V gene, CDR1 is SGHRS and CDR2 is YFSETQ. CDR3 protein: CASSYGQGWTDTQYF. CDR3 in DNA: TGCGCCAGCAGCTACGGACAGGGGTGGACAGATACGCAGTATTTT.

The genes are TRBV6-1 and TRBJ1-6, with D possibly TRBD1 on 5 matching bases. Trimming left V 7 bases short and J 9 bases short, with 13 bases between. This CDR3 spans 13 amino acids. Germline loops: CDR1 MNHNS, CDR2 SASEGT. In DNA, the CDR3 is TGTGCCAGCAAACGGACCGGGGCTTCACCCCTCCACTTT. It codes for CASKRTGASPLHF.

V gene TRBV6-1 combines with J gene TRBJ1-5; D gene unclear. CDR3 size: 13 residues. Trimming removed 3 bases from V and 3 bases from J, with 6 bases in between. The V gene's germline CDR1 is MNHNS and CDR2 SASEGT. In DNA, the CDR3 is TGTGCCAGCAGTGACAGCTTCAATCAGCCCCAGCATTTT. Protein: CASSDSFNQPQHF.